A single T cell receptor beta chain is shown here with its context. Its antigen is not known. Positive CCR7 selection of CD45RO-negative cells yielded the naive CD8 cells, and terminally differentiated effector memory CD45RA+ cells were excluded. The repertoire was sequenced with immunoSEQ multiplex PCR; TCRdb's copy has only in-frame clones and lacks some. There are nearly 2 million clones in the sample; about 95% occur only once, and around 1.2% lies in the top ten. This sample is part of a study of shared clonotypes between healthy human individuals. Study conclusions and caveats: Generation probabilities of non-shared clonotypes were lower (relative to those shared by all four donors). A few donors had around 5% of their naive CD4 clonotypes in common. The study's rarefaction showed incomplete sorted-subset sequencing despite large depth.

Sequenced material: naive CD8+ T cells sorted from blood. The sequence was collected from a man between 18 and 35 years old in good health.

For the CDR3, the DNA is TGTGCCAGCAGCTTGTCGAGCGTAGCCTACGAGCAGTACTTC. Protein: CASSLSSVAYEQYF. The gene calls are TRBV7-2 and TRBJ2-7; D call uncertain. There are 14 residues in the CDR3. Germline CDR1 SGHTA, CDR2 FQGNSA. Trimming cost V 3 bases and J 2 bases, with 11 bases left between them.